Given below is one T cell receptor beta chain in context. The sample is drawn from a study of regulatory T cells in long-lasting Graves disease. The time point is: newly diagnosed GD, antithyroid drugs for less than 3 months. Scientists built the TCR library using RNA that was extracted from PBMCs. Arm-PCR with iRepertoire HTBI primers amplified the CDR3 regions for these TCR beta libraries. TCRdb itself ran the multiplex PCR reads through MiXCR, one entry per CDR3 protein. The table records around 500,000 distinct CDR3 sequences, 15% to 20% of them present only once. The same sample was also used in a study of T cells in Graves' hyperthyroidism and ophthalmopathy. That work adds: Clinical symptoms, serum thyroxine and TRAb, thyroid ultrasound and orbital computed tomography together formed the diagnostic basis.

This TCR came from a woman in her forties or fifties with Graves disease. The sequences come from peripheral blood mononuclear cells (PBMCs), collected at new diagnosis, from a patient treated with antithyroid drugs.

The CDR3 nucleotides read TGTGCCAGTAAGAAGGGTAACACTGAAGCTTTCTTT. Encoded protein: CASKKGNTEAFF. The chain recombines TRBV19 with TRBJ1-1; D ambiguous. From germline, CDR1 is LNHDA and CDR2 SQIVND (reference sequence). Deletions cut 7 bases from V and 2 bases from J, with 8 bases between. This CDR3 contains 12 residues. The full variable domain, with the rest looked up from reference TRBV19 and TRBJ1-1, is DGGITQSPKYLFRKEGQNVTLSCEQNLNHDAMYWYRQDPGQGLRLIYYSQIVNDFQKGDIAEGYSVSREKKESFPLTVTSAQKNPTAFYLCASKKGNTEAFFGQGTRLTVV.